Shown below are 27 T cell receptor beta chains from a single sample sequenced in a study of CD8 T cells in Susac syndrome. Reverse transcription of 0.5 to 1 ug RNA was performed with random hexamers. TCRdb re-called the immunoSEQ multiplex PCR reads with MiXCR, one entry per CDR3 protein. Among 120,000 or so distinct CDR3 sequences listed, around 94% were seen once. Sequences were obtained from CD8+ T cells from PBMCs. The receptors come from a human donor with Susac syndrome.

This clonotype occurred once. This chain uses TRBV5-4 with TRBJ2-2, with 7 bases that match TRBD1. CDR3 size: 15 residues. V was clipped by 4 bases and J by 6 bases; unmatched bases: 9. Germline lookup yields CDR1 SGHNT and CDR2 YYREEE (reference sequence). The CDR3 reads CASSRETGFAGELFF. The CDR3 DNA sequence: TGTGCCAGCAGCCGAGAGACAGGGTTCGCCGGGGAGCTGTTTTTT.

This clonotype was seen just once. The rearrangement uses TRBV20-1 and TRBJ1-1, with a tentative D call TRBD1 (5 bases). V was cut by 2 bases and J by 0 bases, with 13 bases left in between. From germline, CDR1 is DFQATT and CDR2 SNEGSKA (reference sequence). CDR3 length: 15 residues. The CDR3 here is CSARKGRVMNTEAFF. CDR3 DNA sequence: TGCAGTGCTAGAAAGGGGAGGGTCATGAACACTGAAGCTTTCTTT.

The chain employs TRBV29-1 and TRBJ1-2; weak D call: TRBD1 (6 bases). CDR3 length: 15 residues. V lost 6 bases and J lost 1, with 18 bases in between. Germline V gene lookup returns CDR1 SQVTM and CDR2 ANQGSEA. The CDR3 DNA is TGCAGCGTCCCAGGCAGGACAGCTCATAACTATGGCTACACCTTC. It codes for CSVPGRTAHNYGYTF.

V is TRBV20-1 and J is TRBJ2-2; D possibly corresponds to TRBD2 (5 bases). This CDR3 has 16 amino acids. The germline gives CDR1 DFQATT, CDR2 SNEGSKA (reference sequence). V was cut by 3 bases and J by 1 base, with 15 bases left in between. The CDR3: CSARDPSSRNTGELFF. The CDR3, as DNA: TGCAGTGCTAGGGACCCTAGCTCCCGGAACACCGGGGAGCTGTTTTTT.

V gene TRBV5-1 combines with J gene TRBJ2-1; D might be TRBD1 (6 bases). V lost 1 base and J 7 bases, leaving 12 bases between the germline ends. The CDR3 is made up of 14 amino acids. CDR1 is SGHRS, CDR2 YFSETQ, per germline. CDR3 loop: CASSLTGPLNEQFF. As DNA, the CDR3 is TGCGCCAGCAGCTTGACAGGGCCCCTGAATGAGCAGTTCTTC.

This rearrangement joins TRBV12-3 or TRBV12-4 to TRBJ1-3, with D unclear. This CDR3 has 15 amino acids. Between the trimmed V and J ends, which lost 4 bases and 0 bases, there was a span of 10 bases. In DNA form, the CDR3 reads TGTGCCAGCAGTTCCGTTATAAGCTCTGGAAACACCATATATTTT. Amino acids: CASSSVISSGNTIYF.

The rearrangement links TRBV30 to TRBJ2-3, with 13 positions matching TRBD2. CDR1 is GTSNPN, CDR2 SVGIG, per germline (reference sequence). V lost 0 bases, J lost 3 bases, and 6 bases stayed unmatched. The CDR3 contains 17 residues. The CDR3 sequence: CAWSVATSGGGTDTQYF. The CDR3 DNA reads as TGTGCCTGGAGTGTGGCCACTAGCGGGGGGGGTACAGATACGCAGTATTTT. Combining the CDR3 with reference TRBV30 and TRBJ2-3 gives the whole variable domain SQTIHQWPATLVQPVGSPLSLECTVEGTSNPNLYWYRQAAGRGLQLLFYSVGIGQISSEVPQNLSASRPQDRQFILSSKKLLLSDSGFYLCAWSVATSGGGTDTQYFGPGTRLTVL.

In regard to this clonotype: Relative to the germline gene, one junction end is altered; a read error may explain this. The chain has TRBV4-3 and TRBJ2-1, with D perhaps TRBD2 (5 bases). Germline CDR1 and CDR2: LGHNA and YSLEER. The CDR3 spans 14 residues. The CDR3 region has the DNA TGCGCCAACAGCCATCCCAGGACGGGAAATGAGCAGTTCTTC. Encoded protein: CANSHPRTGNEQFF.

V gene TRBV12-3 or TRBV12-4 combines with J gene TRBJ2-3; D unclear. Trimming removed 6 bases at V and 7 bases at J, with 5 bases between. This CDR3 comprises 10 residues. CDR3 DNA: TGTGCCAGCAGCCTAAATACGCAGTATTTT. This codes for CASSLNTQYF.

V gene TRBV7-8 combines with J gene TRBJ2-7; D might be TRBD2 (5 bases). The CDR3 sequence is 12 residues long. Germline values: CDR1 SGHVS, CDR2 FQNEAQ. Trimming took 5 bases from V and 4 from J, leaving 9 bases between them. In DNA, the CDR3 is TGTGCCAGCAGCCAAAGGACTTACGAGCAGTACTTC. Translation gives CASSQRTYEQYF.

This chain links TRBV20-1 with TRBJ1-1, with 7 bases aligning to TRBD1. V shed 3 bases, J shed 3 bases, and the junction held 4 bases outside the gene matches. Germline lookup yields CDR1 DFQATT and CDR2 SNEGSKA (reference sequence). The CDR3 runs 13 residues. Here the CDR3 DNA reads TGCAGTGCTAGGGACAGGACGGACACTGAAGCTTTCTTT. Its translation is CSARDRTDTEAFF.

The genes are TRBV5-6 and TRBJ2-1; D call uncertain. This CDR3 comprises 15 residues. In germline, CDR1 is SGHDT, CDR2 YYEEEE. V lost 3 bases and J 0 bases, leaving 10 bases between the germline ends. Written as DNA, the CDR3 is TGTGCCAGCAGCTCTTTGGCAGCCTCCTACAATGAGCAGTTCTTC. Encoded protein: CASSSLAASYNEQFF.

V and J are TRBV12-3 or TRBV12-4 and TRBJ2-3; no firm D call. The CDR3 covers 13 residues. Trimming removed 0 bases from V and 5 bases from J, with 6 bases in between. The CDR3 region has the DNA TGTGCCAGCAGTTTAGCGCCATTAGATACGCAGTATTTT. This encodes CASSLAPLDTQYF.

The chain links TRBV29-1 to TRBJ2-7, with TRBD2 matching 10 bases. J gave up 5 bases and V 4 bases, and 17 bases lay outside the gene matches. Germline values: CDR1 SQVTM, CDR2 ANQGSEA. The CDR3 loop spans 17 amino acids. Written as DNA, the CDR3 is TGCAGCGTTGTGGGGCTAGCGGGAGCCCGAGGTCTGGACGAGCAGTACTTC. This encodes CSVVGLAGARGLDEQYF.

In its sample, this clonotype was seen once. The CDR3 sequence: CASSQPPGGLSYNEQFF. The DNA for the CDR3 is TGTGCCAGCAGCCAACCCCCGGGGGGGCTCTCCTACAATGAGCAGTTCTTC. The gene calls are TRBV4-2 and TRBJ2-1; 8 bases are shared with TRBD2. The CDR3 length is 17 residues. The V and J ends lost 2 bases and 0 bases, in that order; junction bases with no gene match: 6. Germline CDR1 and CDR2: LGHNA and YNFKEQ.

The V gene is TRBV12-3 or TRBV12-4, the J gene TRBJ2-7; D is ambiguous. The CDR3 has 13 residues. The V gene lost 11 bases and the J gene lost 6 bases, with 20 bases spanning the gap. CDR3 DNA sequence: TGTGCCCTTCAACGACCCTGTCCTGGCGAGCAGTACTTC. It yields the protein CALQRPCPGEQYF.

V usage is TRBV12-3 or TRBV12-4 and J usage is TRBJ2-1; 15 positions agree with TRBD2. V lost 6 bases to trimming and J lost 10 bases; unmatched junction nucleotides: 10. This CDR3 comprises 16 residues. This chain's CDR3 is CASRRTSGRVVPEQFF. In nucleotides, the CDR3 is TGTGCCAGCAGAAGGACTAGCGGGAGGGTCGTGCCCGAGCAGTTCTTC.

In its sample, this clonotype was seen a few times. The rearrangement links TRBV30 to TRBJ2-7; the D call may be TRBD1 or TRBD2 (5 bases each). V lost 0 bases and J 3 bases, leaving 15 bases between the germline ends. Germline-derived CDR1 and CDR2 are GTSNPN and SVGIG (reference sequence). This CDR3 comprises 15 residues. As DNA, the CDR3 is TGTGCCTGGAGTGTATTGAGGGGTGCCCGCTACGAGCAGTACTTC. This translates into CAWSVLRGARYEQYF.

The chain links TRBV4-3 to TRBJ2-6; D remains unclear. The V and J ends lost 0 bases and 0 bases respectively, with 6 bases between them. The CDR3 consists of 16 residues. CDR1 and CDR2 from the germline V gene are LGHNA and YSLEER. As DNA, the CDR3 is TGCGCCAGCAGCCAAGAGTACTCCTCTGGGGCCAACGTCCTGACTTTC. Encoded protein: CASSQEYSSGANVLTF.

The chain combines TRBV20-1 with TRBJ1-2; possibly TRBD1 for D (5 bases). CDR3 size: 14 residues. The germline V gene encodes CDR1 DFQATT and CDR2 SNEGSKA (reference sequence). Trimming took off 5 bases at V and 0 bases at J, with 13 bases between the two ends. DNA for the CDR3: TGCAGTGCTTATACAGGAGAAGCTAACTATGGCTACACCTTC. Its protein is CSAYTGEANYGYTF.

The chain has TRBV28 and TRBJ2-7; TRBD1 might be the D (6 bases). Per the germline V gene, CDR1 is MDHEN and CDR2 is SYDVKM. This CDR3 comprises 15 residues. The V and J ends lost 4 bases and 7 bases respectively, with 20 bases between them. DNA for the CDR3: TGTGCCAGCAGTTCCCACAGGGAAGAAGGGTGGGAGCAGTACTTC. It specifies CASSSHREEGWEQYF.

The rearrangement links TRBV6-2 or TRBV6-3 to TRBJ2-1, with 11 bases identical to TRBD2. The CDR3 is 19 amino acids. CDR1 and CDR2 from the germline V gene are MNHEY and SVGEGT. After removal of 0 bases from V and 8 bases from J, the junction contained 15 bases not matched to a gene. The CDR3 region has the DNA TGTGCCAGCAGTTACTCACCTCTAAATTTAGCGGGAGGGCCTTATGAGCAGTTCTTC. It is translated as CASSYSPLNLAGGPYEQFF.

The chain couples TRBV27 to TRBJ2-2; D is perhaps TRBD1 (5 bases). The germline V and J ends were trimmed by 5 bases and 4 bases, with 17 bases remaining between them. Germline V gene lookup returns CDR1 MNHEY and CDR2 SMNVEV (reference sequence). The CDR3 runs 16 residues. CDR3 DNA: TGTGCCAGCAGTGTGACTGGGGCAGTCGGCACCGGGGAGCTGTTTTTT. Protein product: CASSVTGAVGTGELFF.

The J gene is TRBJ2-2, the V gene TRBV6-4, with D possibly being TRBD1 (6 bases). CDR3 length: 14 residues. CDR1 MRHNA and CDR2 SNTAGT come from the germline V gene. Between the trimmed V and J ends, which lost 6 bases and 3 bases, there was a span of 11 bases. The CDR3 region is CASRGAGDTGELFF. CDR3 coding DNA: TGTGCCAGCAGGGGGGCAGGGGACACCGGGGAGCTGTTTTTT.

V gene TRBV9 combines with J gene TRBJ2-5, with D tentatively TRBD2 (6 bases). This CDR3 has 16 residues. V was shortened by 4 bases and J by 0 bases, with 16 bases between the two germline ends. Germline CDR1 SGDLS, CDR2 YYNGEE. Here the CDR3 reads CASSPLAGRHQETQYF. In DNA form, the CDR3 reads TGTGCCAGCAGCCCTCTGGCGGGGCGACACCAAGAGACCCAGTACTTC.

The chain links TRBV9 to TRBJ1-2, with 7 bases that match TRBD1. The junction had 12 bases not matched to a gene; V was cut back by 0 bases and J by 4 bases. The CDR3 length is 17 residues. Germline values: CDR1 SGDLS, CDR2 YYNGEE. The DNA of the CDR3 is TGTGCCAGCAGCGTAGACCCTTCTCAGGGGGGAATCTATGGCTACACCTTC. Translation gives CASSVDPSQGGIYGYTF.

V gene TRBV29-1 combines with J gene TRBJ1-1, with D perhaps matching TRBD1 (6 bases). CDR1 and CDR2 (germline): SQVTM, ANQGSEA. This CDR3 spans 15 amino acids. Trimming removed 0 bases at V and 0 bases at J, with 11 bases between. The CDR3 DNA is TGCAGCGTTGAAGATGGGGGCGGCATGAACACTGAAGCTTTCTTT. Protein: CSVEDGGGMNTEAFF.